One and the same sample provided the 15 T cell receptor beta chains below, sequenced in a study of OX40 agonist ivuxolimab in advanced cancers. TCRdb's copy holds only in-frame clones and misses some; the assay was immunoSEQ multiplex PCR. Here the sample spans approximately 38,000 clones, 82% being singletons. This specimen consisted of CD4+ or CD8+ T cells sorted from blood, obtained in a trial of the OX40 agonist ivuxolimab. The source of these receptors is an adult with an advanced solid tumor such as melanoma, head and neck, liver or kidney cancer.

V gene TRBV10-3 combines with J gene TRBJ1-1, with D tentatively TRBD1 (5 bases). V lost 6 bases and J 8 bases, leaving 13 bases between the germline ends. This CDR3 comprises 12 residues. CDR1 and CDR2 (germline): ENHRY, SYGVKD. CDR3 residues: CAISNGWDEAFF. The CDR3 DNA follows: TGTGCCATCAGCAACGGGTGGGACGAAGCTTTCTTT.

A single count supports this clone. The chain employs TRBV20-1 and TRBJ1-2; perhaps TRBD1 as D (5 bases). CDR1 DFQATT and CDR2 SNEGSKA come from the germline V gene (reference sequence). The CDR3 has 11 residues. The CDR3 DNA follows: TGCAGGGCAACGGGGGGAACCGGCTACACCTTC. This gives the protein CRATGGTGYTF.

The chain links TRBV7-2 to TRBJ1-2, with 7 bases that match TRBD1. Per germline, CDR1 SGHTA and CDR2 FQGNSA. The CDR3 runs 15 residues. After removal of 5 bases from V and 0 bases from J, the junction contained 6 bases not matched to a gene. CDR3 in amino acids: CASSTQTGSNYGYTF. Here the CDR3 DNA reads TGTGCCAGCAGCACCCAGACAGGGTCTAACTATGGCTACACCTTC.

The V gene is TRBV11-2, the J gene TRBJ1-6, with D possibly being TRBD1 (6 bases). The germline V gene encodes CDR1 SGHAT and CDR2 FQNNGV. V gave up 5 bases and J gave up 5 bases, with 13 bases separating them. This CDR3 has 15 residues. The CDR3 nucleotides are TGTGCCAGCAGCCTCCTACAGGGCGATAATTCACCCCTCCACTTT. This translates into CASSLLQGDNSPLHF.

V usage is TRBV5-1 and J usage is TRBJ2-7; D not resolved. The CDR3 contains 13 residues. Between the trimmed V and J ends, which lost 3 bases and 1 base, there was a span of 8 bases. The germline V gene has CDR1 SGHRS and CDR2 YFSETQ. This chain's CDR3 is CASSSPESYEQYF. CDR3 coding DNA: TGCGCCAGCAGCTCTCCAGAATCCTACGAGCAGTACTTC.

This chain connects TRBV19 to TRBJ2-7; 11 bases align to TRBD1. Germline assignment: CDR1 LNHDA and CDR2 SQIVND (reference sequence). The CDR3 is 17 amino acids. Trimming at V came to 3 bases and at J to 5 bases, leaving 12 bases not matched to a gene. This CDR3 is CASSIAHLSDRGHEQYF. The CDR3 DNA sequence: TGTGCCAGTAGTATTGCCCACCTCTCGGACAGGGGGCACGAGCAGTACTTC.

The chain employs TRBV5-1 and TRBJ2-3; 9 nucleotides agree with TRBD2. This CDR3 is built from 15 residues. Trimming took 2 bases from V and 5 from J; bases not matched to a gene: 6. Germline V gene data show CDR1 as SGHRS and CDR2 as YFSETQ. CDR3 loop: CASSLQAGGIDTQYF. The CDR3 DNA is TGCGCCAGCAGCTTACAAGCGGGAGGTATAGATACGCAGTATTTT.

In regard to this clone: The sample has other DNA sequences that encode this CDR3 too. The chain joins TRBV5-1 to TRBJ2-1; the match to TRBD1 covers 8 bases. The CDR3 has 15 amino acids. Germline assignment: CDR1 SGHRS and CDR2 YFSETQ. The junction had 8 bases not matched to a gene; V was cut back by 3 bases and J by 6 bases. The CDR3 here is CASSSQDREANEQFF. Here the CDR3 DNA reads TGCGCCAGCAGCTCCCAGGACAGGGAGGCCAATGAGCAGTTCTTC.

The chain combines TRBV7-2 with TRBJ1-5, with TRBD1 identical over 8 bases. Unmatched junction bases numbered 12, after V lost 5 bases and J lost 6 bases. This CDR3 region has 16 residues. Per germline, CDR1 SGHTA and CDR2 FQGNSA. In DNA, the CDR3 is TGTGCCAGCAGCCATAGAGGGGGACAGGCGATTCAGCCCCAGCATTTT. It is translated as CASSHRGGQAIQPQHF. Variable domain in full (rest from reference TRBV7-2 and TRBJ1-5): GAGVSQSPSNKVTEKGKDVELRCDPISGHTALYWYRQSLGQGLEFLIYFQGNSAPDKSGLPSDRFSAERTGGSVSTLTIQRTQQEDSAVYLCASSHRGGQAIQPQHFGDGTRLSIL.

This clone was recorded once. This chain connects TRBV2 to TRBJ2-5; 7 nucleotides align to TRBD1. The DNA matches TRBJ2-7 better at its end, which makes the J call doubtful. Germline-derived CDR1 and CDR2 are SNHLY and FYNNEI. The CDR3 runs to 15 residues. The CDR3 region has the DNA TGTGCCAGCAGTGAAAGACAGGGTGTCGGCTACGAGCAGTACTTC. It specifies CASSERQGVGYEQYF.

This clone was observed a few times. V and J are TRBV4-1 and TRBJ2-2; either TRBD1 or TRBD2 may fit D (6 bases each). The CDR3 is made up of 16 amino acids. V lost 4 bases, J lost 10 bases, and 22 bases lay in between. Germline V gene lookup returns CDR1 MGHRA and CDR2 YSYEKL. The CDR3 DNA reads as TGCGCCAGCAGCCCATCCTGGGTTCGGGGGCCTGCGGAGCTGTTTTTT. Its translation is CASSPSWVRGPAELFF.

The chain carries TRBV6-6 and TRBJ2-2; D is perhaps TRBD1 (8 bases). Between the trimmed V and J ends, which lost 5 bases and 5 bases, there was a span of 12 bases. The CDR3 spans 14 residues. Germline V gene sequence: CDR1 MNHNY, CDR2 SVGAGI (reference sequence). CDR3 DNA: TGTGCCAGCAGTACACAGGGGGGGACCGGGGAGCTGTTTTTT. The encoded protein is CASSTQGGTGELFF.

The chain has TRBV4-1 and TRBJ2-3, with 12 nucleotides matching TRBD2. Germline CDR1 MGHRA, CDR2 YSYEKL. V lost 1 base, J lost 0 bases, and 5 bases stayed unmatched. The CDR3 extends over 18 amino acids. The CDR3 is CASSQVEGTSGSTDTQYF. DNA of the CDR3: TGCGCCAGCAGCCAAGTAGAGGGGACTAGCGGGAGCACAGATACGCAGTATTTT.

This chain links TRBV7-9 with TRBJ1-1; 8 positions agree with TRBD1. Germline V lookup: CDR1 SEHNR, CDR2 FQNEAQ (reference sequence). V dropped 5 bases and J dropped 8; count of bases not matched to a gene: 4. The CDR3 contains 12 residues. The CDR3 DNA reads TGTGCCAGCAGCCGCCGGGACAGGGAAGCTTTCTTT. Translating it yields CASSRRDREAFF. Full variable domain (rest looked up from reference TRBV7-9 and TRBJ1-1): DTGVSQNPRHKITKRGQNVTFRCDPISEHNRLYWYRQTLGQGPEFLTYFQNEAQLEKSRLLSDRFSAERPKGSFSTLEIQRTEQGDSAMYLCASSRRDREAFFGQGTRLTVV.

This chain connects TRBV28 to TRBJ1-3, with D unclear. There are 13 residues in the CDR3. The V gene's germline CDR1 is MDHEN and CDR2 SYDVKM. V lost 7 bases and J 5 bases, leaving 12 bases between the germline ends. CDR3 region: CASTSARRNTIYF. CDR3 bases: TGTGCCAGCACCTCTGCAAGGAGAAACACCATATATTTT.